Below are 25 T cell receptor beta chains sequenced from a single sample in a study of blood T cell repertoires in COVID-19. Data came from immunoSEQ multiplex PCR; TCRdb stores just in-frame clones and leaves some out. The sample has roughly 350,000 clones; under 95% are singletons. Material for sequencing was peripheral blood. The origin of the receptors is a woman between 18 and 29 years old who had recovered from COVID-19.

V and J are TRBV5-1 and TRBJ1-3; tentatively, D is TRBD1 (6 bases). Trimming removed 0 bases at V and 4 bases at J, with 17 bases between. Germline V gene data show CDR1 as SGHRS and CDR2 as YFSETQ. This CDR3 comprises 17 residues. The CDR3 nucleotides are TGCGCCAGCAGCTTGGTGTCGGGGGGCGCGGGGGGAAACACCATATATTTT. This sequence encodes CASSLVSGGAGGNTIYF. The whole variable domain, filled in from reference TRBV5-1 and TRBJ1-3, reads KAGVTQTPRYLIKTRGQQVTLSCSPISGHRSVSWYQQTPGQGLQFLFEYFSETQRNKGNFPGRFSGRQFSNSRSEMNVSTLELGDSALYLCASSLVSGGAGGNTIYFGEGSWLTVV.

Concerning this clone: One junction end does not reproduce the germline sequence, and a read error may be involved. The V gene is TRBV23-1, the J gene TRBJ2-5; D unresolved. TRBV23-1 is placed among ORFs of uncertain function. The CDR3 contains 10 residues. CDR3 sequence (DNA): TGCGCCAGCAGTCCGTGGCAGTGTGACTTC. This encodes CASSPWQCDF.

The chain uses TRBV18 and TRBJ2-3; D is ambiguous. Germline-derived CDR1 and CDR2 are KGHSH and LQKENI. There are 15 residues in the CDR3. Trimming pared 5 bases from V and 1 base from J, leaving 13 bases between. CDR3 residues: CASSSLIGGTDTQYF. DNA for the CDR3: TGTGCCAGCTCATCTCTAATCGGTGGCACAGATACGCAGTATTTT.

The chain carries TRBV28 and TRBJ2-1, with 12 bases aligning to TRBD2. Germline lookup yields CDR1 MDHEN and CDR2 SYDVKM. This CDR3 contains 16 residues. J gave up 5 bases and V 5 bases, and 7 bases lay outside the gene matches. In DNA form, the CDR3 reads TGTGCCAGCAGTCAAGGACTAGCGGGAAGACACAATGAGCAGTTCTTC. Amino acid sequence: CASSQGLAGRHNEQFF.

V is TRBV18 and J is TRBJ2-1; the match to TRBD1 covers 8 bases. Looked up from germline, CDR1 is KGHSH and CDR2 is LQKENI. The junction had 7 bases not matched to a gene; V was cut back by 5 bases and J by 7 bases. The length of the CDR3 is 14 residues. The CDR3 coding sequence is TGTGCCAGCTCAGAAGTGGACAGGGTTAATGAGCAGTTCTTC. Translated: CASSEVDRVNEQFF. Full variable domain (rest looked up from reference TRBV18 and TRBJ2-1): NAGVMQNPRHLVRRRGQEARLRCSPMKGHSHVYWYRQLPEEGLKFMVYLQKENIIDESGMPKERFSAEFPKEGPSILRIQQVVRGDSAAYFCASSEVDRVNEQFFGPGTRLTVL.

This rearrangement joins TRBV6-2 or TRBV6-3 to TRBJ2-7; 8 bases line up with TRBD2. The germline V gene encodes CDR1 MNHEY and CDR2 SVGEGT. The ends lost 5 bases at V and 3 bases at J; junction bases unmatched: 6. The CDR3 covers 14 residues. For the CDR3, the DNA is TGTGCCAGCAGTCCACGGGGGGGAAACTACGAGCAGTACGTC. Translated: CASSPRGGNYEQYV.

The chain couples TRBV11-3 to TRBJ1-1, with D possibly being TRBD1 (5 bases). The length of the CDR3 is 14 residues. Germline V gives CDR1 SGHNT, CDR2 YENEEA. Trimming took off 2 bases at V and 4 bases at J, with 11 bases between the two ends. CDR3 nucleotide sequence: TGTGCCAGCAGCTTAACCAGGGCTGGCACTGAAGCTTTCTTT. Protein: CASSLTRAGTEAFF.

The chain couples TRBV6-2 or TRBV6-3 to TRBJ2-3; 7 bases fit TRBD2. Germline loops: CDR1 MNHEY, CDR2 SVGEGT. The length of the CDR3 is 15 residues. V dropped 2 bases and J dropped 0; count of bases not matched to a gene: 2. The CDR3 nucleotides read TGTGCCAGCAGTTACGGGGGGGTAAGCACAGATACGCAGTATTTT. Translated, it gives CASSYGGVSTDTQYF.

The CDR3 spells CASSPGLAGVYGELFF. Here the CDR3 DNA reads TGTGCCAGCAGTCCCGGACTAGCGGGAGTGTACGGGGAGCTGTTTTTT. The J gene is TRBJ2-2, the V gene TRBV5-4; 13 bases map to TRBD2. The junction had 8 bases not matched to a gene; V was cut back by 5 bases and J by 7 bases. The CDR3 runs 16 residues. Germline values: CDR1 SGHNT, CDR2 YYREEE (reference sequence).

The chain joins TRBV9 to TRBJ2-1; 11 bases match TRBD2. Germline V gene data show CDR1 as SGDLS and CDR2 as YYNGEE. V shed 4 bases and J 0 bases; nucleotides not matched to a gene: 9. The CDR3 is 18 amino acids. The CDR3 bases are TGTGCCAGCAGCTCCCGACTAGCGGGGACAAGCTCCTACAATGAGCAGTTCTTC. This sequence encodes CASSSRLAGTSSYNEQFF.

This chain connects TRBV5-1 to TRBJ2-1; TRBD2 matches at 7 bases. J was trimmed by 5 bases and V by 4 bases; bases with no gene match: 6. This CDR3 comprises 14 residues. Per the germline V gene, CDR1 is SGHRS and CDR2 is YFSETQ. CDR3 protein: CASSTNLADNEQFF. The CDR3 region has the DNA TGCGCCAGCAGCACAAATCTAGCGGACAATGAGCAGTTCTTC.

V is TRBV11-3 and J is TRBJ1-2, with D possibly being TRBD1 (6 bases). Trimming removed 5 bases at V and 4 bases at J, with 17 bases between. CDR3 size: 15 residues. Per the germline V gene, CDR1 is SGHNT and CDR2 is YENEEA. In DNA form, the CDR3 reads TGTGCCAGCAGCCCTTCAGCAGGGGTGAGCTATGGCTACACCTTC. Residues: CASSPSAGVSYGYTF.

The chain recombines TRBV24-1 with TRBJ1-5; the D gene is possibly TRBD1 (6 bases). The CDR3 totals 15 residues. Deletions cut 4 bases from V and 6 bases from J, with 15 bases between. The germline V gene has CDR1 KGHDR and CDR2 SFDVKD. The CDR3 sequence: CATSETGTRGQPQHF. The CDR3 DNA reads TGTGCCACCAGTGAAACCGGGACAAGGGGTCAGCCCCAGCATTTT.

This chain joins TRBV7-9 and TRBJ2-7, with D perhaps matching TRBD2 (5 bases). CDR1 and CDR2 (germline): SEHNR, FQNEAQ (reference sequence). V lost 1 base, J lost 3 bases, and 7 bases lay in between. This CDR3 comprises 13 residues. The CDR3, as DNA: TGTGCCAGCAGCTTAGGAGGGTTCTACGAGCAGTACGTC. It yields the protein CASSLGGFYEQYV.

This chain joins TRBV5-1 and TRBJ1-1; 9 nucleotides agree with TRBD1. CDR3 length: 15 residues. The germline gives CDR1 SGHRS, CDR2 YFSETQ. V lost 5 bases and J lost 5; bases outside the gene matches: 10. The CDR3 loop reads CASSGGTGGETEAFF. The DNA for the CDR3 is TGCGCCAGCAGTGGTGGAACAGGGGGCGAAACTGAAGCTTTCTTT. Complete variable domain (other parts from reference TRBV5-1 and TRBJ1-1): KAGVTQTPRYLIKTRGQQVTLSCSPISGHRSVSWYQQTPGQGLQFLFEYFSETQRNKGNFPGRFSGRQFSNSRSEMNVSTLELGDSALYLCASSGGTGGETEAFFGQGTRLTVV.

The chain is built from TRBV19 and TRBJ2-5; no clear D. Trimming pared 2 bases from V and 3 bases from J, leaving 13 bases between. The V gene's germline CDR1 is LNHDA and CDR2 SQIVND (reference sequence). This CDR3 has 15 residues. The CDR3 reads CASSITGDTEETQYF. CDR3 DNA sequence: TGTGCCAGTAGTATAACGGGTGATACCGAAGAGACCCAGTACTTC.

The V call is TRBV7-8, the J call TRBJ2-1, with 13 bases aligning to TRBD2. There are 19 residues in the CDR3. Germline loops: CDR1 SGHVS, CDR2 FQNEAQ. Germline trimming cut 4 bases from V and 5 bases from J; bases unmatched to any gene: 14. The CDR3 region has the DNA TGTGCCAGCAGCTCCTCGGGACACCCGGGACTAGCGGGAAACAATGAGCAGTTCTTC. Translating gives CASSSSGHPGLAGNNEQFF.

The chain is built from TRBV4-3 and TRBJ2-1; D ambiguous. CDR1 is LGHNA and CDR2 is YSLEER in the germline V gene. The CDR3 has 18 amino acids. Trimming left V 0 bases short and J 4 bases short, with 19 bases between. The CDR3 DNA is TGCGCCAGCAGCCAAGATCTGGTCTTAGCTACTTTGTACAATGAGCAGTTCTTC. Encoded protein: CASSQDLVLATLYNEQFF.

This chain connects TRBV6-1 to TRBJ1-4; D is possibly TRBD1 (5 bases). The CDR3 contains 13 residues. Deletions cut 7 bases from V and 8 bases from J, with 14 bases between. Germline V CDR1 and CDR2: MNHNS, SASEGT. This chain's CDR3 is CASISGGWEKLFF. The CDR3 DNA reads as TGTGCCAGCATCAGCGGGGGTTGGGAAAAACTGTTTTTT.

The gene calls are TRBV7-9 and TRBJ2-2; D gene ambiguous. V gave up 5 bases and J gave up 2 bases, with 9 bases separating them. Germline lookup yields CDR1 SEHNR and CDR2 FQNEAQ (reference sequence). The CDR3 sequence is 14 residues long. In nucleotides, the CDR3 is TGTGCCAGCAGCCTACGACTTAACACCGGGGAGCTGTTTTTT. Translating it yields CASSLRLNTGELFF.

The chain recombines TRBV25-1 with TRBJ1-2; possibly TRBD1 for D (5 bases). V shed 1 base and J shed 5 bases, with 14 bases lying between them. Germline V gene data show CDR1 as MGHDK and CDR2 as SYGVNS. The CDR3 consists of 15 residues. The CDR3 sequence is CASSEFGRGGYGYTF. The CDR3 bases are TGTGCCAGCAGTGAATTCGGTAGGGGAGGTTATGGCTACACCTTC.

The chain has TRBV4-2 and TRBJ1-2; 8 nucleotides align to TRBD1. With V trimmed by 2 bases and J by 4 bases, 6 bases remained unmatched. Germline values: CDR1 LGHNA, CDR2 YNFKEQ. The CDR3 runs 15 residues. The chain's CDR3 is CASSQRDRGSYGYTF. As DNA, the CDR3 is TGTGCCAGCAGCCAAAGAGACAGGGGCTCCTATGGCTACACCTTC.

This clone was seen at least ten times. A read error may account for a junction end that differs from germline. CDR3 loop: CASSSWDRNPGELFF. The CDR3, as DNA: TGTGCCAGCAGCTCCTGGGACAGGAACCCCGGGGAGCTGTTTTTT. V is TRBV3-1 (or the pseudogene TRBV3-2) and J is TRBJ2-2; TRBD1 aligns across 8 bases. The CDR3 has 15 residues. Germline V gene sequence: CDR1 LGHDT, CDR2 YNNKEL (reference sequence).

This chain joins TRBV6-5 and TRBJ1-1; no clear D gene. The germline gives CDR1 MNHEY, CDR2 SVGAGI. The CDR3 length is 12 residues. With 7 bases removed from V and 6 bases from J, the gap between germline ends came to 12 bases. The CDR3 DNA reads as TGTGCCAGCAATTCGGGGAGCTCTGAAGCTTTCTTT. This encodes CASNSGSSEAFF.

The chain joins TRBV9 to TRBJ2-2, with D perhaps matching TRBD2 (6 bases). Trimming pared 6 bases from V and 1 base from J, leaving 22 bases between. The germline gives CDR1 SGDLS, CDR2 YYNGEE. The CDR3 has 18 amino acids. The CDR3 region has the DNA TGTGCCAGCACCGACAAGGGAGAGTGGCGGGGGAACACCGGGGAGCTGTTTTTT. As protein: CASTDKGEWRGNTGELFF. The variable domain in full, with the rest retrieved from reference TRBV9 and TRBJ2-2, is DSGVTQTPKHLITATGQRVTLRCSPRSGDLSVYWYQQSLDQGLQFLIQYYNGEERAKGNILERFSAQQFPDLHSELNLSSLELGDSALYFCASTDKGEWRGNTGELFFGEGSRLTVL.